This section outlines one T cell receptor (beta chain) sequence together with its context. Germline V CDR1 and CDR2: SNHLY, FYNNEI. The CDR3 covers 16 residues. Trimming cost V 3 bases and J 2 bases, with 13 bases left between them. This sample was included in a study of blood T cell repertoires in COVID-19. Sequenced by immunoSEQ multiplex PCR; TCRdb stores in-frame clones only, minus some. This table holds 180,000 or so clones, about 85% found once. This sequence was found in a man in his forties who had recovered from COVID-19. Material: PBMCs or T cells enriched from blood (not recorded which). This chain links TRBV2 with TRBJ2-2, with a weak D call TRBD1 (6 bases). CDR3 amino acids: CASSERQVINTGELFF. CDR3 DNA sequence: TGTGCCAGCAGTGAGAGACAGGTCATTAACACCGGGGAGCTGTTTTTT.